This T cell receptor (beta chain) was obtained from a study of blood T cell repertoires in COVID-19. Looking at the study overall: Specimens from acute and convalescent COVID-19 originated in the United States, Italy and Spain. The cDNA or gDNA used as material had been derived from T cells, B-cell-depleted T cells, or PBMCs.

With 6 bases removed from V and 5 bases from J, the gap between germline ends came to 19 bases. Germline V gene lookup returns CDR1 ENHRY and CDR2 SYGVKD. CDR3 length equals 15 residues. Authors' data handling: Reference gene primer amplification gave nucleated cell count estimates. The data were produced by immunoSEQ multiplex PCR, yet TCRdb's version contains in-frame clones alone and is incomplete. V and J calls and clone size follow that table, whereas D and trimming were derived from the DNA. The sample consists of 70,000 to 95,000 clones, about 81% of them appearing once. The V and J genes are TRBV10-3 and TRBJ1-1; D might be TRBD1 (5 bases). Sequenced sample: peripheral blood. The sequence came from a human donor in a cohort sampled during active COVID-19. CDR3 residues: CAIRPGQPGGTEAFF. The CDR3 DNA reads as TGTGCCATCAGGCCCGGACAACCGGGAGGGACTGAAGCTTTCTTT.